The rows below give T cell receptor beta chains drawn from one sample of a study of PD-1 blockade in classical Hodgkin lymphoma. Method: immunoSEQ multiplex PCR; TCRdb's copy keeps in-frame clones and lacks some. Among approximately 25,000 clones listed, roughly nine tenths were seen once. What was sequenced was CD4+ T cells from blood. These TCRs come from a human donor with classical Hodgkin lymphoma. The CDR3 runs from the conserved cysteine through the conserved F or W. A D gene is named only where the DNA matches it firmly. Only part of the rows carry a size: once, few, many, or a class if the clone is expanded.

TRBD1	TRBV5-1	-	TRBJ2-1	TGCGCCAGCAGCTACCGGGACAGGGCTTACAATGAGCAGTTCTTC	CASSYRDRAYNEQFF
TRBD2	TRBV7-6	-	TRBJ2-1	TGTGCCAGCAGCTTATTTGGTCGCGGGGGGGAGAATGAGCAGTTCTTC	CASSLFGRGGENEQFF
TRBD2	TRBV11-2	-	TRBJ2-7	TGTGCCAGCAGCTTAGACCGGGGGGACGGATTCTACGAGCAGTACTTC	CASSLDRGDGFYEQYF
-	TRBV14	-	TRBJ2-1	TGTGCCAGCAGCCAGGAAAACAGTTACAATGAGCAGTTCTTC	CASSQENSYNEQFF
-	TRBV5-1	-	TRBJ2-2	TGCGCCAGCAGCTTAGGACTCCCGAACACCGGGGAGCTGTTTTTT	CASSLGLPNTGELFF
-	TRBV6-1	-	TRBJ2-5	TGTGCCAGCAGTGAAGGGCCAGGAGGACAAGAGACCCAGTACTTC	CASSEGPGGQETQYF
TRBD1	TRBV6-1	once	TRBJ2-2	TGTGCCAGCAGCAGACAGGGGGCGGCCGGGGAGCTGTTTTTT	CASSRQGAAGELFF
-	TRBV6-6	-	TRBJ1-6	TGTGCCAGCAGTTACTCGATCGGGTCACCCCTCCACTTT	CASSYSIGSPLHF
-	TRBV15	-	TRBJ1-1	TGTGCCACCAGCAGGGGGGGTAGCACTGAAGCTTTCTTT	CATSRGGSTEAFF
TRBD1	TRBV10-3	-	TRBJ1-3	TGTGCCATCAGTCAGGGGGGAGACTCTGGAAACACCATATATTTT	CAISQGGDSGNTIYF
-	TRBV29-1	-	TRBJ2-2	TGCAGCGTTGGGGAGCACACCGGGGAGCTGTTTTTT	CSVGEHTGELFF
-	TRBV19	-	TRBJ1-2	TGTGCCAGTAGTATAATGGCCAGGGAATTTGACTATGGCTACACCTTC	CASSIMAREFDYGYTF
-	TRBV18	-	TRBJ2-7	TGTGCCAGCTCACCCCTCCCCGGGAGACGTGGAAACTACGAGCAGTACTTC	CASSPLPGRRGNYEQYF
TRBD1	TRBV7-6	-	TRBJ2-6	TGTGCCAGCAGTACCGGGACAGGGGAATTTGCTGGGGCCAACGTCCTGACTTTC	CASSTGTGEFAGANVLTF
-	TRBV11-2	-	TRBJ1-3	TGTGCCAGCAGCTTAGTAAGGGTCTCTGGAAACACCATATATTTT	CASSLVRVSGNTIYF
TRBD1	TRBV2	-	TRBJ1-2	TGTGCCAGCAGCGCGGACAGGGTTTACTATGGCTACACCTTC	CASSADRVYYGYTF
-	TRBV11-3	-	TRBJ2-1	TGTGCCAGCAGCTTAGGCTACAATGAGCAGTTCTTC	CASSLGYNEQFF
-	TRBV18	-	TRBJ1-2	TGTGCCAGCTCACCAGCAGGGATAAACTATGGCTACACCTTC	CASSPAGINYGYTF
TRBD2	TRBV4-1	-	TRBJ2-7	TGCGCCAGCAGCCAAGTCGTGCTAGCGGGGAGGCCCTACGAGCAGTACTTC	CASSQVVLAGRPYEQYF
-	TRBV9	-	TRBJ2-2	TGTGCCAGCAGCGTAGCATGGGGGAATTCGGGCACCGGGGAGCTGTTTTTT	CASSVAWGNSGTGELFF
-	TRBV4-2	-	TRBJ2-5	TGTGCCAGCAGCCAAGGCGGGGCTCGAGGGGAGACCCAGTACTTC	CASSQGGARGETQYF
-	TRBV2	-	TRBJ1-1	TGTGCCAGCAGTTACAGACCGAACACTGAAGCTTTCTTT	CASSYRPNTEAFF
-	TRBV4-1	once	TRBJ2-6	TGCGCCAGCAGCCCGGCCTCTGGGGTCAACGTCCTGACTTTC	CASSPASGVNVLTF
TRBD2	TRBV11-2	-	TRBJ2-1	TGTGCCAGCAGCTTAGTGGGGGGGGCCTACAATGAGCAGTTCTTC	CASSLVGGAYNEQFF
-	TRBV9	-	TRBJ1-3	TGTGCCAGCAGCGTACCCAGTAGCCACACCATATATTTT	CASSVPSSHTIYF
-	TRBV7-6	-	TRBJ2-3	TGTGCCAGCAGCCGGACGGGTTACACAGATACGCAGTATTTT	CASSRTGYTDTQYF
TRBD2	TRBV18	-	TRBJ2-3	TGTGCCAGCTCACCACGGACTAGCGGGTCGACAGATACGCAGTATTTT	CASSPRTSGSTDTQYF
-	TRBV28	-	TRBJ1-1	TGTGCCAGCAGTGTATCAGGGAGGGGGAACACTGAAGCTTTCTTT	CASSVSGRGNTEAFF
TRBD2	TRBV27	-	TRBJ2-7	TGTGCCAGCAGTTCACGGAAGCAACTAGCGGCGGGGGAGCAGTACTTC	CASSSRKQLAAGEQYF
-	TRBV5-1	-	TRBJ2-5	TGCGCCAGCAGCCTAGACGTCGGAGGGGCCGACCAAGAGACCCAGTACTTC	CASSLDVGGADQETQYF
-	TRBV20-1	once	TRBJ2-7	TGCAGTGCTACCCCCGGGCAGAATCAGTACTTC	CSATPGQNQYF
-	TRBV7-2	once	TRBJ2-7	TGTGCCAGCAGTCTCGGGTCGGCCCCCTACGAGCAGTACTTC	CASSLGSAPYEQYF
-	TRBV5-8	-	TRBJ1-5	TGTGCCAGCAGCTTGTATTCTCGGGGTACTCAGCCCCAGCATTTT	CASSLYSRGTQPQHF
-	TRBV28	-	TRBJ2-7	TGTGCCAGCAGTTTATTGGCACCCTCGAACGAGCAGTACTTC	CASSLLAPSNEQYF
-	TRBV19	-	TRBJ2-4	TGTGCCACGAAACGTGACAGGGAGGGCATTCAGTACTTC	CATKRDREGIQYF
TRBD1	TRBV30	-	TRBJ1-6	TGTGCCTGGGAACGGGGACAGGGTAATTCACCCCTCCACTTT	CAWERGQGNSPLHF
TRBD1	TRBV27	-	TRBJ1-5	TGTGCCAGCAGTAAATCCGGGACAGTCCCTTTTGTAGCCCAGCATTTT	CASSKSGTVPFVAQHF
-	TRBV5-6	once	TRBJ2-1	TGTGCCAGCAGATGGGAACAGGGTGTCGACAATGAGCAGTTCTTC	CASRWEQGVDNEQFF
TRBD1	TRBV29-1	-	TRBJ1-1	TGCAGCGCTAAACAGGGGTTTGACACTGAAGCTTTCTTT	CSAKQGFDTEAFF
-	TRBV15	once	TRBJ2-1	TGTGCCACCAGCAGAGATGGGGGGATTCAACCGGACAATGAGCAGTTCTTC	CATSRDGGIQPDNEQFF